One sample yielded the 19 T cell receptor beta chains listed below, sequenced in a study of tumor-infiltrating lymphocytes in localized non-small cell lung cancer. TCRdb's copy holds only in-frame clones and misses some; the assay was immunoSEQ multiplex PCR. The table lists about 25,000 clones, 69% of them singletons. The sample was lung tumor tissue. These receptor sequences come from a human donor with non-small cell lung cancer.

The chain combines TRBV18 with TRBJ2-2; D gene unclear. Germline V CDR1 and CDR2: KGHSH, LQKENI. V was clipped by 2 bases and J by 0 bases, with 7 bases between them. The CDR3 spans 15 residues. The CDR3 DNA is TGTGCCAGCTCACCAGTAGGAGCGAACACCGGGGAGCTGTTTTTT. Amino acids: CASSPVGANTGELFF.

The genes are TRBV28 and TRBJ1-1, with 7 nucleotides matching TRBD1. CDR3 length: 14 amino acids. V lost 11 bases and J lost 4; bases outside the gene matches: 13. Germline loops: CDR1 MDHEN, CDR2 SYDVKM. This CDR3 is CAGKIRGLSTEAFF. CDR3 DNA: TGTGCCGGAAAAATAAGGGGGCTCAGCACTGAAGCTTTCTTT.

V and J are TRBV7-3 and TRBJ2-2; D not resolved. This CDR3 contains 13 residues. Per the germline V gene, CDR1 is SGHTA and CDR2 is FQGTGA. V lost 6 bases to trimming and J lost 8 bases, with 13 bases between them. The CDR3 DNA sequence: TGTGCCAGCAGTCCCACCATCCAGGGGGAGCTGTTTTTT. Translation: CASSPTIQGELFF.

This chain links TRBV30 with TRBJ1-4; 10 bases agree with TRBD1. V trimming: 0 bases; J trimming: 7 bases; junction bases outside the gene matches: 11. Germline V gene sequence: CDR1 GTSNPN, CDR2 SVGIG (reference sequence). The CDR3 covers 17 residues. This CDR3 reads CAWSVRWTGGSGEKLFF. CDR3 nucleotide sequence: TGTGCCTGGAGTGTACGCTGGACAGGGGGATCTGGTGAAAAACTGTTTTTT.

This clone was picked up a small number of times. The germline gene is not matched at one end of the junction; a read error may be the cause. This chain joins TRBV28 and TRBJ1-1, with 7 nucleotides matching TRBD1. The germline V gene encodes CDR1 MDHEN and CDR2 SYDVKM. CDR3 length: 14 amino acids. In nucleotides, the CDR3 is TGTGTCAGCAGTTCGGAGGGGGCTGGTACTGAAGCTTTCTTT. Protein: CVSSSEGAGTEAFF.

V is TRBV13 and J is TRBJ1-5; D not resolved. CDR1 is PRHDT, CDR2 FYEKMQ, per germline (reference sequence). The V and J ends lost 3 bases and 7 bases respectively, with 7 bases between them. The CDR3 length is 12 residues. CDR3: CASSFVGQPQHF. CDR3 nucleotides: TGTGCCAGCAGCTTCGTAGGGCAGCCCCAGCATTTT.

CDR3 nucleotides: TGTGCCAGCAGCTCCCGGACTAGCGGGAGTAGGTACGAGCAGTACTTC. Its protein is CASSSRTSGSRYEQYF. V gene TRBV7-6 combines with J gene TRBJ2-7; TRBD2 matches 13 bases. The CDR3 is 16 residues long. V trimming: 4 bases; J trimming: 4 bases; junction bases outside the gene matches: 7. Germline CDR1 SGHVS, CDR2 FNYEAQ.

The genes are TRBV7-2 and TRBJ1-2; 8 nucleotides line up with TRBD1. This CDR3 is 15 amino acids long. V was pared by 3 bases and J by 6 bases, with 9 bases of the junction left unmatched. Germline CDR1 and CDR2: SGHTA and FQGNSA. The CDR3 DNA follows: TGTGCCAGCAGCTTCACAGGGGGAGTAGGTGATGGCTACACCTTC. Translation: CASSFTGGVGDGYTF.

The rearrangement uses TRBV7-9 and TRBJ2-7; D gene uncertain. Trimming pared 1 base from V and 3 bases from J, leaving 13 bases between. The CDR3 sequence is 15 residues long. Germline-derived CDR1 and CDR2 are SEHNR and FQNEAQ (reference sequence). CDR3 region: CASSLGPSGLYEQYF. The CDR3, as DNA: TGTGCCAGCAGCTTAGGGCCGTCTGGGCTCTACGAGCAGTACTTC.

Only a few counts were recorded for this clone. In DNA form, the CDR3 reads TGCAGCGTTGGACAGACAAATGAAAAACTGTTTTTT. Its translation is CSVGQTNEKLFF. The chain recombines TRBV29-1 with TRBJ1-4; tentative D call: TRBD1 (5 bases). Deletions cut 4 bases from V and 5 bases from J, with 8 bases between. Germline V lookup: CDR1 SQVTM, CDR2 ANQGSEA. The CDR3 is 12 residues long.

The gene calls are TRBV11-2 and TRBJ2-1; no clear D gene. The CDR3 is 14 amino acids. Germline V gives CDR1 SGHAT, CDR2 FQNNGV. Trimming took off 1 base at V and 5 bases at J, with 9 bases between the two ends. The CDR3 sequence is CASSLASRHNEQFF. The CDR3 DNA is TGTGCCAGCAGCTTAGCGTCTCGCCACAATGAGCAGTTCTTC.

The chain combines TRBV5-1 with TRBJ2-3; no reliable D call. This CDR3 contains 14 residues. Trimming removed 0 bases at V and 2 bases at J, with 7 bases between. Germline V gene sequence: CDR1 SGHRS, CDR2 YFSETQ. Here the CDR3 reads CASSLEGNTDTQYF. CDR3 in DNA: TGCGCCAGCAGCTTGGAAGGGAACACAGATACGCAGTATTTT.

CDR3 sequence: CASRQGQGGDSPLHF. The CDR3 nucleotides read TGTGCCAGCAGGCAGGGACAGGGAGGCGATTCACCCCTCCACTTT. The chain is built from TRBV6-6 and TRBJ1-6; 9 bases are shared with TRBD1. This CDR3 is 15 amino acids long. J gave up 8 bases and V 6 bases, and 8 bases lay outside the gene matches. Germline V gives CDR1 MNHNY, CDR2 SVGAGI (reference sequence).

In DNA, the CDR3 is TGTGCCAGAAGCTCGCGGACAGTCCTCTACACCTTC. Translation: CARSSRTVLYTF. The chain couples TRBV5-3 to TRBJ1-2, with a weak D call TRBD1 (6 bases). TRBV5-3 falls under the ORF class, with uncertain function. The CDR3 is made up of 12 amino acids. V lost 3 bases, J lost 10 bases, and 13 bases lay in between.

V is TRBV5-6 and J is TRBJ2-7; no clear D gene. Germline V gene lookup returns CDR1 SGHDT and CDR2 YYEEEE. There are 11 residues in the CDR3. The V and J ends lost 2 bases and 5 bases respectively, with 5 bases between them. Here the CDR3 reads CASSFLHEQYF. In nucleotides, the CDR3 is TGTGCCAGCAGCTTTTTGCACGAGCAGTACTTC.

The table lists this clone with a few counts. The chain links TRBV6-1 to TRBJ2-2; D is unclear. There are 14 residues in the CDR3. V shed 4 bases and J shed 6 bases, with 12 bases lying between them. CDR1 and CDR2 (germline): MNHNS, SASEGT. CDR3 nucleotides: TGTGCCAGCAGTGCCAGAATAGGCGCCGGGGAGCTGTTTTTT. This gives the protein CASSARIGAGELFF.

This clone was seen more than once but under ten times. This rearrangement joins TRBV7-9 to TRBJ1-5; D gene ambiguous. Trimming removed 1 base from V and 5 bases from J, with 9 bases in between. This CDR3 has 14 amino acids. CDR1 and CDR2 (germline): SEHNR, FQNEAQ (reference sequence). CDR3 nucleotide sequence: TGTGCCAGCAGCTTAGGAGGGTGGGATCAGCCCCAGCATTTT. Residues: CASSLGGWDQPQHF.

The CDR3 here is CASSYGTSGRGDTQYF. CDR3 bases: TGTGCCAGCAGTTACGGGACTAGCGGGAGGGGGGATACGCAGTATTTT. The gene calls are TRBV6-5 and TRBJ2-3, with 16 bases that match TRBD2. Per the germline V gene, CDR1 is MNHEY and CDR2 is SVGAGI. The CDR3 runs to 16 residues. J was trimmed by 6 bases and V by 2 bases; bases with no gene match: 2.

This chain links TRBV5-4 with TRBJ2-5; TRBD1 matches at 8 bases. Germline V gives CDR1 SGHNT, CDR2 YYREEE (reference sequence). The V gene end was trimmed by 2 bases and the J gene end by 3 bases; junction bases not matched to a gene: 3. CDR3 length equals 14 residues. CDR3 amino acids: CASSLTQGEETQYF. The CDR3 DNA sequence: TGTGCCAGCAGCTTAACACAGGGGGAAGAGACCCAGTACTTC.